The 20 T cell receptor beta chains in this list originate from one sample, sequenced in a study of T cell repertoires in cytomegalovirus infection. No antigens are known for them. MiXCR, applied by TCRdb to the reads, yields one record per CDR3 protein. Found here are about 770,000 distinct CDR3 sequences, 25% to 30% of them singletons; the top ten hold roughly 14%. Sequenced here: cultured CD8+ T cells from PBMCs, sampled from culture after CMV antigen stimulation. The origin of the receptors is a human donor in good health (CMV status not recorded). Some clones in this sample may be carry-over from other donors' samples.

The chain recombines TRBV9 with TRBJ1-1; the match to TRBD1 covers 7 bases. Per the germline V gene, CDR1 is SGDLS and CDR2 is YYNGEE. Unmatched junction bases numbered 6, after V lost 3 bases and J lost 4 bases. The CDR3 has 14 residues. The CDR3 loop is CASSAGGGGTEAFF. The CDR3 region has the DNA TGTGCCAGCAGCGCCGGAGGGGGCGGCACTGAAGCTTTCTTT.

This clonotype has more than one count but fewer than ten. J is TRBJ1-1 and V is TRBV19; D remains ambiguous. V lost 3 bases and J 1 base, leaving 6 bases between the germline ends. Germline V gene data show CDR1 as LNHDA and CDR2 as SQIVND (reference sequence). The CDR3 is 13 residues long. The DNA of the CDR3 is TGTGCCAGTAGTATGAACGGGAACACTGAAGCTTTCTTT. Protein sequence: CASSMNGNTEAFF. The full variable domain, completed using reference TRBV19 and TRBJ1-1, is DGGITQSPKYLFRKEGQNVTLSCEQNLNHDAMYWYRQDPGQGLRLIYYSQIVNDFQKGDIAEGYSVSREKKESFPLTVTSAQKNPTAFYLCASSMNGNTEAFFGQGTRLTVV.

This clonotype was found a few times. The V call is TRBV13, the J call TRBJ1-1, with a possible D match to TRBD1 (6 bases). The CDR3 is 14 residues long. Looked up from germline, CDR1 is PRHDT and CDR2 is FYEKMQ (reference sequence). Trimming shortened V by 6 bases and J by 5 bases, and 16 bases separated the two germline ends. The CDR3 DNA reads as TGTGCCAGCAGGAATAGGGGGGTGAGGACTGAAGCTTTCTTT. It translates to CASRNRGVRTEAFF.

The gene calls are TRBV2 and TRBJ2-5; either TRBD1 or TRBD2 may supply D (6 bases each). This CDR3 contains 15 residues. V was cut by 2 bases and J by 4 bases, with 14 bases left in between. Germline CDR1 is SNHLY and CDR2 is FYNNEI. The CDR3 DNA sequence: TGTGCCAGCAGTGAAAGTGGGGGGCTGCGAGAGACCCAGTACTTC. Translated, it gives CASSESGGLRETQYF.

Ten or more counts support this clonotype. An end of the junction differs from the germline gene, which may be a read error. The chain is built from TRBV12-3 or TRBV12-4 and TRBJ2-1; the match to TRBD2 covers 11 bases. This CDR3 is 22 amino acids long. CDR3 protein: CASGFHSFSSGGNEVSNNEQFF. The CDR3 bases are TGTGCCAGCGGTTTCCATTCTTTTTCTAGCGGGGGGAATGAGGTGTCTAACAATGAGCAGTTCTTC.

The rearrangement joins TRBV6-2 or TRBV6-3 to TRBJ2-1; 9 positions agree with TRBD1. V was clipped by 3 bases and J by 1 base; unmatched bases: 13. In germline, CDR1 is MNHEY, CDR2 SVGEGT. The CDR3 sequence is 19 residues long. CDR3 protein: CASSYDSPLGTGSYNEQFF. DNA of the CDR3: TGTGCCAGCAGTTATGATTCTCCCCTTGGGACAGGGTCCTACAATGAGCAGTTCTTC.

The rearrangement joins TRBV4-2 to TRBJ1-1; no definite D call. The CDR3 length is 15 residues. Germline V lookup: CDR1 LGHNA, CDR2 YNFKEQ. The ends were cut back, 1 base at V and 4 bases at J, with 13 bases in the middle. Here the CDR3 DNA reads TGTGCCAGCAGCCAAGTTCTGGCCTCGGGCACTGAAGCTTTCTTT. This translates into CASSQVLASGTEAFF.

V and J are TRBV6-1 and TRBJ1-5, with D tentatively TRBD1 (5 bases). This CDR3 is 14 amino acids long. Between the trimmed V and J ends, which lost 6 bases and 0 bases, there was a span of 9 bases. Germline V gives CDR1 MNHNS, CDR2 SASEGT. The CDR3 DNA follows: TGTGCCAGCAGGTCTGGGGCTAGCAATCAGCCCCAGCATTTT. Amino acid sequence: CASRSGASNQPQHF.

V is TRBV19 and J is TRBJ1-1; D is perhaps TRBD1 (5 bases). The ends were cut back, 6 bases at V and 2 bases at J, with 19 bases in the middle. The CDR3 covers 16 residues. CDR1 LNHDA and CDR2 SQIVND come from the germline V gene (reference sequence). CDR3 amino acids: CASRTLEGTKNTEAFF. In DNA, the CDR3 is TGTGCCAGTAGAACCCTCGAAGGGACTAAAAACACTGAAGCTTTCTTT.

The V call is TRBV20-1, the J call TRBJ1-1; TRBD1 might be the D (6 bases). The germline V and J ends were trimmed by 1 base and 2 bases, with 11 bases remaining between them. Germline CDR1 reads DFQATT; CDR2 reads SNEGSKA (reference sequence). The CDR3 totals 14 residues. The CDR3 loop reads CSARARTANTEAFF. The DNA of the CDR3 is TGCAGTGCTAGAGCCCGGACAGCAAACACTGAAGCTTTCTTT.

This clonotype was recorded a few times. The chain joins TRBV19 to TRBJ2-3; 7 bases align to TRBD2. The CDR3 runs to 15 residues. V trimming: 1 base; J trimming: 2 bases; junction bases outside the gene matches: 3. The V gene's germline CDR1 is LNHDA and CDR2 SQIVND (reference sequence). CDR3 DNA sequence: TGTGCCAGTAGTATAGCGGGGGGTTTCACAGATACGCAGTATTTT. Protein: CASSIAGGFTDTQYF.

The chain is built from TRBV5-1 and TRBJ2-1; D is unresolved. V gave up 0 bases and J gave up 5 bases, with 12 bases separating them. Germline V gives CDR1 SGHRS, CDR2 YFSETQ. This CDR3 region has 15 residues. CDR3 sequence: CASSLEPQVNNEQFF. The CDR3 nucleotides read TGCGCCAGCAGCTTGGAGCCCCAGGTCAACAATGAGCAGTTCTTC. The whole variable domain, filled in from reference TRBV5-1 and TRBJ2-1, reads KAGVTQTPRYLIKTRGQQVTLSCSPISGHRSVSWYQQTPGQGLQFLFEYFSETQRNKGNFPGRFSGRQFSNSRSEMNVSTLELGDSALYLCASSLEPQVNNEQFFGPGTRLTVL.

This chain joins TRBV27 and TRBJ2-1; D is possibly TRBD1 (6 bases). CDR3 length: 16 residues. Between the trimmed V and J ends, which lost 3 bases and 5 bases, there was a span of 17 bases. In germline, CDR1 is MNHEY, CDR2 SMNVEV (reference sequence). CDR3 loop: CASSFLGTGWNNEQFF. CDR3 sequence (DNA): TGTGCCAGCAGTTTCCTAGGCACAGGGTGGAACAATGAGCAGTTCTTC.

Points on this clonotype: A read error may produce the germline difference seen at one junction end. The V and J genes are TRBV13 and TRBJ2-1; 8 bases are shared with TRBD2. This CDR3 spans 14 amino acids. Germline CDR1 PRHDT, CDR2 FYEKMQ (reference sequence). CDR3 sequence reads: CASSIGTRYNEQFF. The CDR3 nucleotides read TGTGCCAGCAGCATAGGGACTAGATACAATGAGCAGTTCTTC.

This clonotype was seen repeatedly, ten times or more. The CDR3 DNA reads TGTGCCAGCAGCTTAAGGGGCCTAGGGACAGATACGCAGTATTTT. Translating gives CASSLRGLGTDTQYF. The chain carries TRBV7-6 and TRBJ2-3, with TRBD1 as a possible D gene (5 bases). The CDR3 extends over 15 amino acids. V shed 2 bases and J shed 3 bases, with 12 bases lying between them. Germline CDR1 is SGHVS and CDR2 is FNYEAQ.

The J gene is TRBJ2-2, the V gene TRBV5-4, with D maybe TRBD1 (6 bases). The CDR3 consists of 17 residues. V dropped 2 bases and J dropped 1 base, with 15 bases sitting between them. Germline V gene lookup returns CDR1 SGHNT and CDR2 YYREEE (reference sequence). This chain's CDR3 is CASSFPRRTENTGELFF. The CDR3, as DNA: TGTGCCAGCAGCTTCCCCCGGAGGACAGAGAACACCGGGGAGCTGTTTTTT.

This sequence joins TRBV28 and TRBJ2-7; D possibly matches TRBD1 or TRBD2 (5 bases each). The V and J ends lost 6 bases and 4 bases respectively, with 16 bases between them. Germline CDR1 reads MDHEN; CDR2 reads SYDVKM. There are 14 residues in the CDR3. CDR3 residues: CASSLRDGLYEQYV. The CDR3 nucleotides are TGTGCCAGCAGCCTCCGGGACGGATTATACGAGCAGTACGTC.

This clonotype showed up just a few times. The rearrangement links TRBV7-6 to TRBJ1-4; 9 bases are a match to TRBD1. J was trimmed by 8 bases and V by 5 bases; bases with no gene match: 9. Looked up from germline, CDR1 is SGHVS and CDR2 is FNYEAQ. The CDR3 has 15 residues. CDR3 sequence (DNA): TGTGCCAGCAGCATTACAGGGGGCACGGGCGAAAAACTGTTTTTT. Its protein product is CASSITGGTGEKLFF.

This clonotype has a single count. V and J are TRBV12-5 and TRBJ1-6; a possible D gene is TRBD1 (5 bases). CDR1 is LGHNT and CDR2 is FRNRAP in the germline V gene. This CDR3 comprises 19 residues. V was shortened by 2 bases and J by 3 bases, with 20 bases between the two germline ends. CDR3 region: CASGLTADMETVYNSPLHF. CDR3 bases: TGTGCTAGTGGTTTGACTGCGGACATGGAAACAGTCTATAATTCACCCCTCCACTTT.

There are a few counts of this clonotype. V usage is TRBV12-3 or TRBV12-4 and J usage is TRBJ1-3; D is unclear. With 7 bases removed from V and 0 bases from J, the gap between germline ends came to 7 bases. This CDR3 contains 13 residues. The CDR3 coding sequence is TGTGCCAGCACCATAGGCTCTGGAAACACCATATATTTT. As protein: CASTIGSGNTIYF.